This T cell receptor (beta chain) was sequenced during a study of patients and donors after allogeneic stem cell transplantation. MiXCR was run by TCRdb on the RT-PCR reads, yielding one entry per CDR3 protein. This table holds around 17,000 distinct CDR3 sequences, roughly 27% found once. The sample taken for sequencing was blood, either unsorted or a sorted T cell fraction (not recorded which). The receptor comes from a human donor who was either an allogeneic HSCT recipient or a stem cell or donor lymphocyte infusion donor (not recorded which). It is not recorded whose cells these are; they may come from a transplant donor.

CDR3 sequence (DNA): TGCAGTGGAACCGGGACAGGGGGAAACATTCAGTACTTC. This sequence encodes CSGTGTGGNIQYF. The V and J genes are TRBV20-1 and TRBJ2-4; TRBD1 agrees at 11 bases. This CDR3 comprises 13 residues. The trim removed 7 bases at V and 6 bases at J, leaving 5 bases unmatched. Germline V gives CDR1 DFQATT, CDR2 SNEGSKA (reference sequence).